Sequencing of this T cell receptor (beta chain) was carried out in a study of Ad26.COV2.S vaccination and SARS-CoV-2 variants. Whole-study results and caveats: A substantial breadth of spike-specific CD8+ and CD4+ T cell responses after vaccination has been reported.

This CDR3 is built from 14 residues. Germline values: CDR1 SGHTA, CDR2 FQGNSA. Deletions cut 5 bases from V and 1 base from J, with 11 bases between. Method: immunoSEQ multiplex PCR; TCRdb's copy keeps in-frame clones and lacks some. The sample has roughly 700,000 clones, roughly 90% seen once; the top ten hold over 1.3%. As concerns this clone: No antigen is known for it.

Treatment indicated: about 20 received Ad26.COV2.S at low or high dose, single or two shots; about 5 received placebo; per-sample allocation not given. Collection of samples fell on day 63 after the first vaccine or placebo injection. As its vector, the vaccine had Ad26, which expressed Wuhan-strain SARS-CoV-2 spike. Sequenced here: peripheral blood, sampled in a trial of Ad26.COV2.S vaccine versus placebo. The TCR comes from a person between 18 and 65 years old who received the Ad26.COV2.S COVID-19 vaccine or a placebo. This chain links TRBV7-2 with TRBJ2-5; maybe TRBD2 (7 bases). CDR3 protein: CASSEGGSQETQYF. As DNA, the CDR3 is TGTGCCAGCAGCGAGGGGGGGAGCCAAGAGACCCAGTACTTC.